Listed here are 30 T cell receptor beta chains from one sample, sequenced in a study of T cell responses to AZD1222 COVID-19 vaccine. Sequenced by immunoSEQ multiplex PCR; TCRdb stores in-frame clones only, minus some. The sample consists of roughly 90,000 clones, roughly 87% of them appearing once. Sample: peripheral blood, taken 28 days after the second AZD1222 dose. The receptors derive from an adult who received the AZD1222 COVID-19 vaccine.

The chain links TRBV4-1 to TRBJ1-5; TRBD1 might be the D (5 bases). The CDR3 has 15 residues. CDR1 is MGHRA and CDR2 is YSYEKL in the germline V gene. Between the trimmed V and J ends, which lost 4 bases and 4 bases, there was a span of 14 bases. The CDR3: CASSPEWDGNQPQHF. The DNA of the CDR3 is TGCGCCAGCAGCCCAGAATGGGACGGGAATCAGCCCCAGCATTTT.

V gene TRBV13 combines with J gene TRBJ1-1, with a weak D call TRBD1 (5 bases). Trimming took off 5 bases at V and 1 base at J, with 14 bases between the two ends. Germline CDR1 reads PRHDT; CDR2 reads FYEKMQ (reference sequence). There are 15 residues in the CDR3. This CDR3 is CASSLSNTGNTEAFF. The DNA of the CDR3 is TGTGCCAGCAGCCTTAGCAATACAGGGAACACTGAAGCTTTCTTT. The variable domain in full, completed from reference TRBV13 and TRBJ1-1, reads AAGVIQSPRHLIKEKRETATLKCYPIPRHDTVYWYQQGPGQDPQFLISFYEKMQSDKGSIPDRFSAQQFSDYHSELNMSSLELGDSALYFCASSLSNTGNTEAFFGQGTRLTVV.

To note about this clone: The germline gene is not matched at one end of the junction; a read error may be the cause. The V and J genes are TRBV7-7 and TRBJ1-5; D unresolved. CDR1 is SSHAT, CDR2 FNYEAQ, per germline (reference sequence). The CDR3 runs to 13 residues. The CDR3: CASSLELNQPQHF. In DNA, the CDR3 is TGTGCTAGCAGCTTAGAGCTAAATCAGCCCCAGCATTTT. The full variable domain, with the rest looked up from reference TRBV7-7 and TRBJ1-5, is GAGVSQSPRYKVTKRGQDVTLRCDPISSHATLYWYQQALGQGPEFLTYFNYEAQPDKSGLPSDRFSAERPEGSISTLTIQRTEQRDSAMYRCASSLELNQPQHFGDGTRLSIL.

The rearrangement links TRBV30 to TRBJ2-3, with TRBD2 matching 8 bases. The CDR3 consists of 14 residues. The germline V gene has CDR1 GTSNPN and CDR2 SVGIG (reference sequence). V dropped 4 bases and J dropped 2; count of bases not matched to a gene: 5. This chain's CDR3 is CAWTQLADTDTQYF. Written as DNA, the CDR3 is TGTGCCTGGACACAACTAGCGGACACAGATACGCAGTATTTT.

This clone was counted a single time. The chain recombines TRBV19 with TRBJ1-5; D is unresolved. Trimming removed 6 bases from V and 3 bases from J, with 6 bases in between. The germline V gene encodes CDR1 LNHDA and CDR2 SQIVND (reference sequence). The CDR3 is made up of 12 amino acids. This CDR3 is CASSPDNQPQHF. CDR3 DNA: TGTGCCAGTAGCCCAGACAATCAGCCCCAGCATTTT.

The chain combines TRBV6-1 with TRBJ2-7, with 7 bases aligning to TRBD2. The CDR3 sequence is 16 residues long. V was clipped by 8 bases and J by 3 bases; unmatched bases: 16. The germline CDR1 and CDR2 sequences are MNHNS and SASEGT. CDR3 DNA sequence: TGTGCCAGCTGTGTACGGGTGGGAGGGACGGACTACGAGCAGTACGTC. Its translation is CASCVRVGGTDYEQYV.

The CDR3 DNA is TGTGCCAGCAGTGCCGGGCCAGAAAACATTCAGTACTTC. It codes for CASSAGPENIQYF. V usage is TRBV6-6 and J usage is TRBJ2-4; the D is unclear. CDR3 length: 13 residues. Trimming stripped 5 bases from V and 5 bases from J, with 10 bases between. The germline V gene has CDR1 MNHNY and CDR2 SVGAGI (reference sequence).

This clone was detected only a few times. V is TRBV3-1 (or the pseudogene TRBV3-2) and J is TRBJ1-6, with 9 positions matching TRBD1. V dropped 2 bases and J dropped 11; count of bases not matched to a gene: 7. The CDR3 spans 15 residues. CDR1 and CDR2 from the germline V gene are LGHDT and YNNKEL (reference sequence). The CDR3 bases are TGTGCCAGCAGCCAAACAGGGGGCAGGTGGACACCCCTCCACTTT. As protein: CASSQTGGRWTPLHF.

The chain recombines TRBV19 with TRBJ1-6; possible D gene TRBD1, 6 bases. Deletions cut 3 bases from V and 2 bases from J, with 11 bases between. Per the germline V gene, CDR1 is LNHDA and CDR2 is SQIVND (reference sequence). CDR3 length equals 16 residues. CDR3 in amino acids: CASSMSRGTYNSPLHF. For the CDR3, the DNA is TGTGCCAGTAGTATGTCAAGGGGGACCTATAATTCACCCCTCCACTTT.

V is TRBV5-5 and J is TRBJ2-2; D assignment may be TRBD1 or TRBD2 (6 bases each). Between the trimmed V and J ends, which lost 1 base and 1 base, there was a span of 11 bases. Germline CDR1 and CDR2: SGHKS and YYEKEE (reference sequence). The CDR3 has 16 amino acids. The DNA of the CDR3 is TGTGCCAGCAGCTTGTGGGGGGCGCGGAACACCGGGGAGCTGTTTTTT. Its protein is CASSLWGARNTGELFF.

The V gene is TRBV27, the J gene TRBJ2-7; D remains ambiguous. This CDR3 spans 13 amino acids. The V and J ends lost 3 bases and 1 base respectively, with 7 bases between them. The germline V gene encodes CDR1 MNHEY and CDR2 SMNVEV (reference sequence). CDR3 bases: TGTGCCAGCAGTTTGGGATTGTCCTACGAGCAGTACTTC. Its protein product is CASSLGLSYEQYF.

In nucleotides, the CDR3 is TGCGCCAGCAGTGAGGGGATCCCGGAGACCCAGTACTTC. Residues: CASSEGIPETQYF. V and J are TRBV10-1 and TRBJ2-5; D uncertain. The CDR3 consists of 13 residues. Germline assignment: CDR1 WNHNN and CDR2 SYGVQD (reference sequence). Trimming cost V 2 bases and J 5 bases, with 9 bases left between them.

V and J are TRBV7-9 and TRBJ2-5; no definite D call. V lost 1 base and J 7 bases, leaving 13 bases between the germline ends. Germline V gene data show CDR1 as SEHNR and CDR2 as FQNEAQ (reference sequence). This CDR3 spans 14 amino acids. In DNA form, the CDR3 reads TGTGCCAGCAGCTTAGTTTCAGGTTGGGGGACCCAGTACTTC. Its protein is CASSLVSGWGTQYF.

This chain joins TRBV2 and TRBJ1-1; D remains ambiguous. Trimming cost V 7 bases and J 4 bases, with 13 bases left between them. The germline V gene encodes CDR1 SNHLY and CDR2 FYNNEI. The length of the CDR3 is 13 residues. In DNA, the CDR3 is TGTGCCAGCAATATAGGGTCGGGCACTGAAGCTTTCTTT. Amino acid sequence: CASNIGSGTEAFF.

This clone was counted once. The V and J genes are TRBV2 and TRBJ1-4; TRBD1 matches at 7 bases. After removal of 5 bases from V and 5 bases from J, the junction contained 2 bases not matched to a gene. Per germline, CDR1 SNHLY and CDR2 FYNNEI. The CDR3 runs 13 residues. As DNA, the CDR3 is TGTGCCAGCAGTAACAGGGGAAATGAAAAACTGTTTTTT. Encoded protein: CASSNRGNEKLFF.

The CDR3 DNA reads as TGTGCCAGCAGCCGGGATCAACGAACCTACGAGCAGTACTTC. This sequence encodes CASSRDQRTYEQYF. The gene calls are TRBV4-2 and TRBJ2-7; no clear D gene. V was trimmed by 4 bases and J by 2 bases, leaving 12 bases between them. Germline V CDR1 and CDR2: LGHNA, YNFKEQ. The CDR3 sequence is 14 residues long.

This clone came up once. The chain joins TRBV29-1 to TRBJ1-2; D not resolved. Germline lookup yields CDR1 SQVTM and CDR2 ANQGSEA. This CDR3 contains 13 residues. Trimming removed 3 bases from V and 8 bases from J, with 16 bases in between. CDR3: CSVEERPAIGYTF. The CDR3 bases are TGCAGCGTTGAGGAACGGCCAGCGATCGGCTACACCTTC.

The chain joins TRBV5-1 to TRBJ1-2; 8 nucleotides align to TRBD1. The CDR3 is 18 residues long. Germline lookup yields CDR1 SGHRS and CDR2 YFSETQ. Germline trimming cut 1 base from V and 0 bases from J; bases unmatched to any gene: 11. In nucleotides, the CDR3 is TGCGCCAGCAGCTTGTCGGCAGGGGGCCAGGGGGCTAACTATGGCTACACCTTC. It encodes CASSLSAGGQGANYGYTF.

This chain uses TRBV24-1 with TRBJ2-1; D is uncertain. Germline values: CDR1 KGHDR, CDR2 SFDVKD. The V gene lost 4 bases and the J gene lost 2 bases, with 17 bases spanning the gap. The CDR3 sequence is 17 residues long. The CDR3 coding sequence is TGTGCCACCAGTGACCCCTTAGACCCTGGGGCCTACAATGAGCAGTTCTTC. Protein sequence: CATSDPLDPGAYNEQFF.

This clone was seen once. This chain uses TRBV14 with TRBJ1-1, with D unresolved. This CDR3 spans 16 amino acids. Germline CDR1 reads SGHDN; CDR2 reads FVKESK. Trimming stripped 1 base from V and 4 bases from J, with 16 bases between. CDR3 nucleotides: TGTGCCAGCAGCCAAGGTATGCAGGAGTGGGTCACTGAAGCTTTCTTT. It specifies CASSQGMQEWVTEAFF.

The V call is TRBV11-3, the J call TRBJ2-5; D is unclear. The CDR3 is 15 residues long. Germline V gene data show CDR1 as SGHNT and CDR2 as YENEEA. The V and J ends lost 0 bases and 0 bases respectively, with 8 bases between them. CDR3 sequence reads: CASSLDSSYQETQYF. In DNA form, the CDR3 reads TGTGCCAGCAGCTTAGACAGCTCATACCAAGAGACCCAGTACTTC.

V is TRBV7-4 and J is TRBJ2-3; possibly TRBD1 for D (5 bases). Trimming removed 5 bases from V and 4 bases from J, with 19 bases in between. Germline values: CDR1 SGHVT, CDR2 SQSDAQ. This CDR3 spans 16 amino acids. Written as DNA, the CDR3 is TGTGCCAGCAGCGCCCGGACAAACCGCCCAGCAGATACGCAGTATTTT. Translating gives CASSARTNRPADTQYF.

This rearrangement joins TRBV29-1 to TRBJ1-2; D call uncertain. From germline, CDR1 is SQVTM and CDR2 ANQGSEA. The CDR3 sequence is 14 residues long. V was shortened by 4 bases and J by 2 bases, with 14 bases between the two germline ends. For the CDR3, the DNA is TGCAGCGTTGGGGTGGACCAGCAAAACTATGGCTACACCTTC. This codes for CSVGVDQQNYGYTF.

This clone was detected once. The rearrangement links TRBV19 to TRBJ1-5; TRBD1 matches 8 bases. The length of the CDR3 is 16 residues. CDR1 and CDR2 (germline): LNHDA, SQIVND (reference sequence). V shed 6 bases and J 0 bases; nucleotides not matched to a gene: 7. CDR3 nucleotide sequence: TGTGCCAGTAGACGAACAGGGGGTTATAGCAATCAGCCCCAGCATTTT. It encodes CASRRTGGYSNQPQHF.

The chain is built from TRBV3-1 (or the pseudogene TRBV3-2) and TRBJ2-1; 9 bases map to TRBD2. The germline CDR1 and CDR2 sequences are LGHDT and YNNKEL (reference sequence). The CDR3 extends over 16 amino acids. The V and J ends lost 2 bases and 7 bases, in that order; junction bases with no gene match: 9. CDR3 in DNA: TGTGCCAGCAGCCAAATAGCGGGGGTCGGGCCAAATGAGCAGTTCTTC. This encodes CASSQIAGVGPNEQFF.

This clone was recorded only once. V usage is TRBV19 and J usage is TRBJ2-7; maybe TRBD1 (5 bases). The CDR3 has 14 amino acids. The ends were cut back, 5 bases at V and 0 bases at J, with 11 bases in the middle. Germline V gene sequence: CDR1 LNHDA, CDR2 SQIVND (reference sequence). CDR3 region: CASSPHRSSYEQYV. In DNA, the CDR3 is TGTGCCAGTAGTCCGCACAGGAGCTCCTACGAGCAGTACGTC.

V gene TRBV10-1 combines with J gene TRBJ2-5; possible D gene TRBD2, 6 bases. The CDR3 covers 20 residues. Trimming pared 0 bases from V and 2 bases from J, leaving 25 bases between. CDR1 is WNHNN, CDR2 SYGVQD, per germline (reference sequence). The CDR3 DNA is TGCGCCAGCAGTGAGTCGATCTGTATGCTGCGGGATAAAATACAAGAGACCCAGTACTTC. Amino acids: CASSESICMLRDKIQETQYF.

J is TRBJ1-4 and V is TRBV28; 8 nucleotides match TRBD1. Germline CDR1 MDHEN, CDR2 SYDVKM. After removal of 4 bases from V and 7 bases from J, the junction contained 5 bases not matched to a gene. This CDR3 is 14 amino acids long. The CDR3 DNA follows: TGTGCCAGCAGTTCGCCAGGGGGCTCTGAAAAACTGTTTTTT. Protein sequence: CASSSPGGSEKLFF.

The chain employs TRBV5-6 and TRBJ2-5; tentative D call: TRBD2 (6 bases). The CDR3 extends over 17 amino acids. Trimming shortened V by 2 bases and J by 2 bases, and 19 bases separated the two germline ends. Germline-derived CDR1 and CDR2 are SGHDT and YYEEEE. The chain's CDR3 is CASSLAEGRKLQETQYF. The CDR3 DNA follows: TGTGCCAGCAGCTTAGCCGAGGGGAGGAAGTTACAAGAGACCCAGTACTTC.

The DNA of the CDR3 is TGCGCCAGCAGTGACCCTAGCGGGGGGGCAACCGGGGAGCTGTTTTTT. It yields the protein CASSDPSGGATGELFF. This chain connects TRBV10-1 to TRBJ2-2; 12 nucleotides align to TRBD2. The J segment lost 5 bases and the V segment lost 3 bases, leaving 4 bases of the junction unmatched. The germline V gene encodes CDR1 WNHNN and CDR2 SYGVQD (reference sequence). The CDR3 has 16 residues.